The 15 T cell receptor beta chains below were found in one sample sequenced in a study of PD-1 blockade in mismatch repair-deficient tumors. Measured with immunoSEQ multiplex PCR; TCRdb has only the in-frame clones, and not every one. This sample has 90,000 to 120,000 clones, with over 75% found just once. The specimen was peripheral blood, collected roughly eight months after starting pembrolizumab. The receptors shown here come from an adult with mismatch repair-deficient cancer.

The V gene is TRBV5-5, the J gene TRBJ2-7; TRBD2 matches at 9 bases. Germline CDR1 reads SGHKS; CDR2 reads YYEKEE (reference sequence). This CDR3 contains 14 residues. V lost 0 bases and J lost 3; bases outside the gene matches: 1. The CDR3 protein is CASSLETSGYEQYF. The DNA for the CDR3 is TGTGCCAGCAGCTTGGAGACTAGCGGCTACGAGCAGTACTTC.

J is TRBJ2-3 and V is TRBV2; a possible D gene is TRBD2 (5 bases). CDR3 size: 11 residues. Germline-derived CDR1 and CDR2 are SNHLY and FYNNEI. V shed 8 bases and J shed 8 bases, with 11 bases lying between them. CDR3 coding DNA: TGTGCCAGCCCCGATGCGGGTACGCAGTATTTT. It yields the protein CASPDAGTQYF.

The chain links TRBV6-1 to TRBJ2-1, with 7 nucleotides matching TRBD1. Germline trimming cut 3 bases from V and 9 bases from J; bases unmatched to any gene: 14. The CDR3 covers 16 residues. Per germline, CDR1 MNHNS and CDR2 SASEGT. Here the CDR3 DNA reads TGTGCCAGCAGTGAGCAACAGGGGCGTCTTCGGGGTGAGCAGTTCTTC. Translating gives CASSEQQGRLRGEQFF.

The sample holds one count of this clone. J is TRBJ1-4 and V is TRBV27; TRBD1 matches 7 bases. Germline CDR1 MNHEY, CDR2 SMNVEV (reference sequence). J gave up 8 bases and V 6 bases, and 9 bases lay outside the gene matches. The length of the CDR3 is 14 residues. The CDR3 DNA reads as TGTGCCAGCAGCCAACAGGGGTTAGCGGAAAAACTGTTTTTT. This translates into CASSQQGLAEKLFF.

This chain joins TRBV4-1 and TRBJ1-1; D not resolved. Trimming removed 4 bases from V and 5 bases from J, with 20 bases in between. Germline CDR1 is MGHRA and CDR2 is YSYEKL. This CDR3 has 16 residues. CDR3 amino acids: CASSPYPTREVTEAFF. CDR3 DNA sequence: TGCGCCAGCAGCCCTTATCCGACCCGGGAAGTGACTGAAGCTTTCTTT.

The chain joins TRBV19 to TRBJ2-3; D gene unclear. The CDR3 spans 15 residues. Germline lookup yields CDR1 LNHDA and CDR2 SQIVND (reference sequence). Trimming left V 1 base short and J 2 bases short, with 10 bases between. CDR3 DNA: TGTGCCAGTAGTATAGGGGCTAGAAACACAGATACGCAGTATTTT. This translates into CASSIGARNTDTQYF.

This chain connects TRBV7-8 to TRBJ2-7, with a weak D call TRBD2 (5 bases). V shed 4 bases and J shed 2 bases, with 9 bases lying between them. Germline V gives CDR1 SGHVS, CDR2 FQNEAQ. This CDR3 has 13 residues. CDR3 amino acids: CASSSDGTYEQYF. The CDR3 nucleotides are TGTGCCAGCAGCTCGGACGGGACCTACGAGCAGTACTTC.

As concerns this clone: Other DNA sequences of this sample code for an identical CDR3. The V gene is TRBV5-1, the J gene TRBJ2-7; D is perhaps TRBD2 (6 bases). The CDR3 is 13 amino acids. Per germline, CDR1 SGHRS and CDR2 YFSETQ. V was clipped by 5 bases and J by 4 bases, with 13 bases between them. CDR3 in amino acids: CASSLWGDYEQYF. CDR3 DNA: TGCGCCAGCAGTCTATGGGGGGATTACGAGCAGTACTTC.

This chain joins TRBV5-1 and TRBJ2-2; weak D call: TRBD2 (7 bases). The CDR3 extends over 18 amino acids. Germline V gene sequence: CDR1 SGHRS, CDR2 YFSETQ. The V end was cut by 4 bases, the J end by 3 bases, with 22 bases between. The CDR3 loop is CASSDPTGGQGYTGELFF. In DNA form, the CDR3 reads TGCGCCAGCAGCGACCCTACCGGGGGGCAGGGGTACACCGGGGAGCTGTTTTTT.

This chain joins TRBV18 and TRBJ2-5; D not certain. V was clipped by 0 bases and J by 4 bases, with 9 bases between them. The CDR3 covers 14 residues. Germline assignment: CDR1 KGHSH and CDR2 LQKENI. CDR3 in amino acids: CASSPPQLPETQYF. CDR3 coding DNA: TGTGCCAGCTCACCACCGCAACTCCCAGAGACCCAGTACTTC.

The CDR3 nucleotides read TGTGCCAGTAGTCCACCGACAGGGAACTATGGCTACACCTTC. As protein: CASSPPTGNYGYTF. The chain recombines TRBV19 with TRBJ1-2; 7 nucleotides agree with TRBD1. The J segment lost 2 bases and the V segment lost 5 bases, leaving 5 bases of the junction unmatched. From germline, CDR1 is LNHDA and CDR2 SQIVND (reference sequence). This CDR3 comprises 14 residues.

This chain links TRBV5-4 with TRBJ1-1; 9 bases match TRBD1. This CDR3 is 14 amino acids long. Germline CDR1 SGHNT, CDR2 YYREEE (reference sequence). Losses at the gene ends were 4 bases for V and 3 bases for J; bases not matched to a gene: 4. This CDR3 is CASSTQGADTEAFF. For the CDR3, the DNA is TGTGCCAGCAGCACACAGGGGGCGGACACTGAAGCTTTCTTT.

DNA of the CDR3: TGTGCTAGTGGGTACACAGGGGGCGCGGATGGCTACACCTTC. Translated: CASGYTGGADGYTF. V usage is TRBV12-5 and J usage is TRBJ1-2; 9 positions match TRBD1. V lost 6 bases and J lost 6; bases outside the gene matches: 8. Germline V gene data show CDR1 as LGHNT and CDR2 as FRNRAP. The CDR3 is 14 amino acids.

This clone appeared a few times. V usage is TRBV19 and J usage is TRBJ2-3, with D possibly TRBD2 on 6 matching bases. In germline, CDR1 is LNHDA, CDR2 SQIVND (reference sequence). V lost 3 bases and J lost 5, with 15 bases in between. The CDR3 runs to 15 residues. The CDR3 spells CASSMISGWGDTQYF. The DNA for the CDR3 is TGTGCCAGTAGTATGATTAGCGGCTGGGGAGATACGCAGTATTTT.

This clone appeared a few times. The J gene is TRBJ1-1, the V gene TRBV5-1; possibly TRBD1 for D (6 bases). Trimming stripped 4 bases from V and 2 bases from J, with 18 bases between. Per the germline V gene, CDR1 is SGHRS and CDR2 is YFSETQ. There are 16 residues in the CDR3. CDR3 nucleotides: TGCGCCAGCAGCCCAGACCTCAACAGGGCCAACACTGAAGCTTTCTTT. It codes for CASSPDLNRANTEAFF.